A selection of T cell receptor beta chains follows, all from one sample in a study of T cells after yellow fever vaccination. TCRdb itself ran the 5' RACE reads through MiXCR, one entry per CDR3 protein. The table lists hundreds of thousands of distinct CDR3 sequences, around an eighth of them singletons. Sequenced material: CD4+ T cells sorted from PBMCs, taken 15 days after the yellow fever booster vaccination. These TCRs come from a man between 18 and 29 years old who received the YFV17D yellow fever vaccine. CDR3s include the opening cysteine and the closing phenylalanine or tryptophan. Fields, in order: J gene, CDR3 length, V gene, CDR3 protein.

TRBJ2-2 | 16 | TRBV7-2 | CASSFQLPANTGELFF
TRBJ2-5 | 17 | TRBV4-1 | CASSRTAPGGDRETQYF
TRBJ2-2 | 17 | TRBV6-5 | CASTRRTGTMNTGELFF
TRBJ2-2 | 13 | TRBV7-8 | CASIAGDTGELFF
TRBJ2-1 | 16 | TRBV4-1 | CASSRGRLAGSDEQFF
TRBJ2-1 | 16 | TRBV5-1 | CASSGRVAPGYNEQFF
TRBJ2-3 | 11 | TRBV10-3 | CAISTGHTQYF
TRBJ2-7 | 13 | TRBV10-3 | CAIKGSITYEQYF
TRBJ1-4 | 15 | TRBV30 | CAWSRKGATNEKLFF
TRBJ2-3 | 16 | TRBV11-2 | CASSFRRGPSTDTQYF
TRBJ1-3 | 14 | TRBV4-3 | CASRGTVGGNTIYF
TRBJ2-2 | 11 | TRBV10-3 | CAIQGTGELFF
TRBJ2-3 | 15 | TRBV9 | CASSVVVGGQDTQYF
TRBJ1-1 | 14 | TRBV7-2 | CASSRGQGSAEAFF